Listed below are T cell receptor beta chains from one sample, sequenced in a study of PD-1 blockade in classical Hodgkin lymphoma. Produced via immunoSEQ multiplex PCR; TCRdb's table is partial and in-frame only. The data show nearly 55,000 clones, over 75% seen once. The sequencing used peripheral blood mononuclear cells (PBMCs), collected at baseline. Receptors originate from a human donor with classical Hodgkin lymphoma. CDR3s include the opening cysteine and the closing phenylalanine or tryptophan. The order of the fields is J gene, V gene, clone size, D gene, CDR3 DNA, CDR3 protein. A D gene is named only where the DNA matches it firmly. For some rows the clone size is stated as once, few or many, or as a class when expanded; others skip it.

TRBJ2-4,TRBV29-1,few,TRBD1,TGCAGCGGGCCCAAGACAGGGACGACTTTGGTCAAAAACATTCAGTACTTC,CSGPKTGTTLVKNIQYF
TRBJ2-7,TRBV5-6,-,TRBD1,TGTGCCAGCAGCTCGAGGACAGGGTCCTACGAGCAGTACTTC,CASSSRTGSYEQYF
TRBJ2-7,TRBV5-6,-,-,TGTGCCAGCAGCTTGGCGGCAGGGCGTAGCAACGAGCAGTACTTC,CASSLAAGRSNEQYF
TRBJ1-5,TRBV25-1,-,-,TGTGCCAGCAGTGGGAAGCACGGGGACGTAGGCAATCAGCCCCAGCATTTT,CASSGKHGDVGNQPQHF
TRBJ2-7,TRBV10-3,-,TRBD2,TGTGCCACTTTACTAGCGGGAACCTACGAGCAGTACTTC,CATLLAGTYEQYF
TRBJ1-4,TRBV18,-,-,TGTGCCAGCTCACCCGACAGGCAAAATGAAAAACTGTTTTTT,CASSPDRQNEKLFF
TRBJ1-1,TRBV20-1,-,-,TGCAGCCTTGGTCCTGAAGCTTTCTTT,CSLGPEAFF
TRBJ2-6,TRBV19,-,-,TGTGCCAGTCGGGGTCAGGACTCTGGGGCCAACGTCCTGACTTTC,CASRGQDSGANVLTF
TRBJ2-3,TRBV27,few,TRBD2,TGTGCCAGCAGTTTAGGTCTAGCGGAAACTACTAGCACAGATACGCAGTATTTT,CASSLGLAETTSTDTQYF
TRBJ2-3,TRBV5-1,-,-,TGCGCCAGCAGCTTGGGGCAGGCCACAGATACGCAGTATTTT,CASSLGQATDTQYF
TRBJ2-3,TRBV5-8,-,-,TGTGCCAGCACCTATCTACTGACGTCGGTCGCAGATACGCAGTATTTT,CASTYLLTSVADTQYF
TRBJ1-5,TRBV4-2,-,TRBD1,TGTGCCAGCAGCCATGCCTCCGGGACAGATAATCAGCCCCAGCATTTT,CASSHASGTDNQPQHF
TRBJ1-2,TRBV30,-,TRBD1,TGTGCCTGGAGTGTCCCAACAGGGGGTCGCGGCTACACCTTC,CAWSVPTGGRGYTF
TRBJ1-3,TRBV19,-,TRBD1,TGTGCCAGTAGACCGGGACAGACATTCTCTGGAAACACCATATATTTT,CASRPGQTFSGNTIYF
TRBJ1-5,TRBV5-8,-,-,TGTGCCTCATATCGGGGGGACTATAGCAATCAGCCCCAGCATTTT,CASYRGDYSNQPQHF
TRBJ1-2,TRBV19,-,-,TGTGCCAGTAGTATAGGGGAGCTGTATGGCTACACCTTC,CASSIGELYGYTF
TRBJ1-4,TRBV5-6,-,TRBD1,TGTGCCAGCAGCTACGCCCTGGACAGGACTAATGAAAAACTGTTTTTT,CASSYALDRTNEKLFF
TRBJ1-2,TRBV7-9,-,TRBD1,TGTGCCAGCAGCTTAATTGGTACCCCGAGACAGGGGTGGGGCTACACCTTC,CASSLIGTPRQGWGYTF
TRBJ2-6,TRBV5-1,-,TRBD1,TGCGCCAGCAGCTTGACAGGGGCTGGGGCCAACGTCCTGACTTTC,CASSLTGAGANVLTF
TRBJ2-1,TRBV27,once,-,TGTGCCAGCAGCGACTACCTCTCCTACAATGAGCAGTTCTTC,CASSDYLSYNEQFF
TRBJ2-1,TRBV4-1,-,-,TGCGCCAGCAGCCAGGGGTCCGGGACAGCGGGTAATGAGCAGTTCTTC,CASSQGSGTAGNEQFF
TRBJ2-3,TRBV9,few,-,TGTGCCAGCAGCGTAGGGGCGAATACGCAGTATTTT,CASSVGANTQYF
TRBJ2-2,TRBV5-1,-,-,TGCGCCAGCAGCTCTGGGATCGACAGACGTGGGCCCGGGGAGCTGTTTTTT,CASSSGIDRRGPGELFF
TRBJ1-5,TRBV19,once,-,TGTGCCAGTAGTATCGGAGGCCAGCCCCAGCATTTT,CASSIGGQPQHF
TRBJ2-1,TRBV5-6,-,-,TGTGCCAGCAGCTTGGATGTAGATGAGCAGTTCTTC,CASSLDVDEQFF
TRBJ1-3,TRBV6-5,-,-,TGTGCCAGCACCCACGGGGGGACTGGAAACACCATATATTTT,CASTHGGTGNTIYF
TRBJ1-5,TRBV10-3,-,-,TGTGCCATCAGTCCGAATTTACAGGGAGATCAGCCCCAGCATTTT,CAISPNLQGDQPQHF
TRBJ1-1,TRBV7-9,-,-,TGTGCCAGCAGCTTAAACCCGACATATTCTCAAGCTTTCTTT,CASSLNPTYSQAFF
TRBJ1-1,TRBV19,once,-,TGTGCCAGTAGTAAGCGGGTGGCAACTGAAGCTTTCTTT,CASSKRVATEAFF
TRBJ2-1,TRBV7-9,few,-,TGTGCCAGCAGCTTAGCGCCAGGGGGGCATGAGCAGTTCTTC,CASSLAPGGHEQFF
TRBJ2-1,TRBV6-6,-,TRBD2,TGTGCCAGCAGCGAACCCGGATTTCCAGCGGGATTGGAGTTCTTC,CASSEPGFPAGLEFF
TRBJ1-1,TRBV5-1,-,-,TGCGCCAGCAGCTTAGGTGCTGAAGCTTTCTTT,CASSLGAEAFF
TRBJ2-7,TRBV7-2,-,-,TGTGCCAGCAGCCCCTCCACCCCATCGTACGAGCAGTACTTC,CASSPSTPSYEQYF
TRBJ1-1,TRBV6-1,-,-,TGTGCCAGCAGTGAAGCTAAACCAGGGGAAGCTTTCTTT,CASSEAKPGEAFF
TRBJ1-2,TRBV10-3,-,-,TGTGCCATCAGTGAGTCGAGCGGGGACGGCTATGGCTACACCTTC,CAISESSGDGYGYTF
TRBJ2-2,TRBV18,-,-,TGTGCCAGCTCACCTTCTTTCGTAAAGGGCACCGGGGAGCTGTTTTTT,CASSPSFVKGTGELFF